The source of this T cell receptor beta chain is a study of a mutant IDH1 vaccine in newly diagnosed glioma. Across the study: Those enrolled had earlier been treated with radiotherapy, temozolomide, or both, mostly both.

The CDR3 covers 14 residues. Trimming stripped 2 bases from V and 0 bases from J, with 8 bases between. Germline assignment: CDR1 GTSNPN and CDR2 SVGIG (reference sequence). This clone turned up a few times. Its antigen remains unidentified. Time point meaning: week 11, during vaccination. Mutant IDH1 20-mer peptide, at 300 ug, made up each vaccine dose, with topical imiquimod. Clones were read by immunoSEQ multiplex PCR, and TCRdb kept only the in-frame ones, dropping some. The sample carries some 60,000 clones, roughly 80% recorded once. This clonotype was sampled from a man aged 25-40 years with glioma. The chain joins TRBV30 to TRBJ1-3; D gene ambiguous. Sequenced material: PBMCs, taken from a glioma patient whose treatment included an IDH1 peptide vaccine. The CDR3 coding sequence is TGTGCCTGGAGTCCGACGGTCTCTGGAAACACCATATATTTT. It codes for CAWSPTVSGNTIYF.